The 7 T cell receptor beta chains given below trace back to one sample, sequenced in a study of CD8+ T cells in alopecia areata. Specified treatment: oral pan-JAK inhibitor, 5-10 mg twice daily. cDNA serving as the sequencing template came from extracted, reverse transcribed RNA. Assay used: immunoSEQ multiplex PCR; TCRdb lists only in-frame clones, some missing. The table includes 150,000 to 200,000 clones, approximately 61% detected once. This material consisted of CD4+ T cells sorted from blood, taken at week 24, from a patient treated with tofacitinib. The receptor source for this set is a human donor with alopecia areata.

J is TRBJ1-6 and V is TRBV14; unclear D gene. Germline values: CDR1 SGHDN, CDR2 FVKESK. Trimming removed 2 bases at V and 9 bases at J, with 8 bases between. This CDR3 spans 13 amino acids. Here the CDR3 DNA reads TGTGCCAGCAGCCAACCGGGCAGTTCACCCCTCCACTTT. It encodes CASSQPGSSPLHF.

In this sample, this clone turned up a few times. The rearrangement uses TRBV19 and TRBJ1-3; D possibly corresponds to TRBD1 (5 bases). The CDR3 runs to 14 residues. Germline V lookup: CDR1 LNHDA, CDR2 SQIVND (reference sequence). V shed 10 bases and J shed 1 base, with 14 bases lying between them. As DNA, the CDR3 is TGTGCCACCTTCGACAGAGAGTCTGGAAACACCATATATTTT. Translated, it gives CATFDRESGNTIYF.

This clone was detected many times. V and J are TRBV19 and TRBJ2-7, with TRBD1 identical over 7 bases. The CDR3 runs to 15 residues. Trimming removed 6 bases from V and 2 bases from J; junction bases left unmatched: 10. Germline V CDR1 and CDR2: LNHDA, SQIVND (reference sequence). For the CDR3, the DNA is TGTGCCAGTAGCGTACAGGGGACAAGCACCTACGAGCAGTACTTC. It specifies CASSVQGTSTYEQYF.

The genes are TRBV10-3 and TRBJ2-7; D uncertain. The CDR3 extends over 14 amino acids. Germline loops: CDR1 ENHRY, CDR2 SYGVKD. V gave up 6 bases and J gave up 1 base, with 13 bases separating them. This CDR3 is CAIRELGTSYEQYF. The CDR3, as DNA: TGTGCCATCAGGGAGCTAGGCACATCCTACGAGCAGTACTTC.

The gene calls are TRBV19 and TRBJ1-5; 7 nucleotides match TRBD1. The CDR3 runs to 13 residues. Germline V gives CDR1 LNHDA, CDR2 SQIVND (reference sequence). J gave up 5 bases and V 10 bases, and 8 bases lay outside the gene matches. The CDR3 spells CATRGGRYQPQHF. DNA of the CDR3: TGTGCCACCAGGGGGGGTCGATATCAGCCCCAGCATTTT.

The gene calls are TRBV15 and TRBJ2-1; TRBD2 matches 8 bases. Germline values: CDR1 LNHNV, CDR2 YYDKDF (reference sequence). The CDR3 has 16 amino acids. J gave up 4 bases and V 0 bases, and 5 bases lay outside the gene matches. The CDR3 DNA is TGTGCCACCAGCAGAGAAGTGAGCGGGGGATACAATGAGCAGTTCTTC. This translates into CATSREVSGGYNEQFF. Complete variable domain (other parts from reference TRBV15 and TRBJ2-1): DAMVIQNPRYQVTQFGKPVTLSCSQTLNHNVMYWYQQKSSQAPKLLFHYYDKDFNNEADTPDNFQSRRPNTSFCFLDIRSPGLGDTAMYLCATSREVSGGYNEQFFGPGTRLTVL.

The rearrangement links TRBV2 to TRBJ1-4; 7 bases are a match to TRBD1. V trimming: 5 bases; J trimming: 8 bases; junction bases outside the gene matches: 23. This CDR3 has 19 amino acids. The V gene's germline CDR1 is SNHLY and CDR2 FYNNEI. DNA for the CDR3: TGTGCCAGCAGTACACTTCCTAGACAGGGCCGGAGGATGGGGGAAAAACTGTTTTTT. Encoded protein: CASSTLPRQGRRMGEKLFF.